Sequencing of this T cell receptor (beta chain) was carried out in a study of OX40 agonist ivuxolimab in advanced cancers. This table comes from immunoSEQ multiplex PCR, and its TCRdb copy is limited to in-frame clones, with some not included. The sample has about 67,000 clones, around 84% seen once; the top ten hold around 2%. V trimming: 0 bases; J trimming: 9 bases; junction bases outside the gene matches: 6. Germline V gene lookup returns CDR1 SEHNR and CDR2 FQNEAQ (reference sequence). The CDR3 is 16 amino acids. This sequence originates from an adult with an advanced solid tumor such as melanoma, head and neck, liver or kidney cancer. V gene TRBV7-9 combines with J gene TRBJ1-6, with 9 positions matching TRBD1. Here the sequenced sample was CD4+ or CD8+ T cells sorted from blood, taken in a trial of the OX40 agonist ivuxolimab. The CDR3 sequence is CASSLAGTGSGSPLHF. The CDR3 nucleotides read TGTGCCAGCAGCTTAGCTGGGACAGGGTCGGGTTCACCCCTCCACTTT.